This entry lists 32 T cell receptor beta chains sequenced from one sample in a study of blood T cell repertoires in COVID-19. TCRdb's table, derived via immunoSEQ multiplex PCR, lists solely in-frame clones and lacks some. This repertoire shows some 200,000 clones, about 90% found once; its top ten account for around 0.76%. Sequenced input: peripheral blood. These receptors all stem from a woman in her 70s with acute or convalescent COVID-19.

The chain joins TRBV3-1 (or the pseudogene TRBV3-2) to TRBJ2-1, with 10 bases matching TRBD2. Germline trimming cut 3 bases from V and 7 bases from J; bases unmatched to any gene: 9. Germline CDR1 LGHDT, CDR2 YNNKEL (reference sequence). This CDR3 spans 16 amino acids. The CDR3 spells CASSHIAGGIKNEQFF. The CDR3 DNA follows: TGTGCCAGCAGCCATATAGCGGGAGGCATTAAGAATGAGCAGTTCTTC.

V gene TRBV6-6 combines with J gene TRBJ2-3; 7 bases are a match to TRBD2. The CDR3 contains 13 residues. CDR1 is MNHNY, CDR2 SVGAGI, per germline (reference sequence). V lost 8 bases to trimming and J lost 4 bases; unmatched junction nucleotides: 6. The CDR3 sequence is CASSGGGSDTQYF. The DNA for the CDR3 is TGTGCCAGCTCTGGCGGGGGTTCAGATACGCAGTATTTT.

The chain recombines TRBV29-1 with TRBJ2-1, with D possibly being TRBD2 (5 bases). The CDR3 has 13 amino acids. V gave up 2 bases and J gave up 3 bases, with 8 bases separating them. Germline values: CDR1 SQVTM, CDR2 ANQGSEA. For the CDR3, the DNA is TGCAGCGTTGAAACCCGGGACTACAATGAGCAGTTCTTC. Its protein product is CSVETRDYNEQFF.

This clone showed up just a few times. V gene TRBV9 combines with J gene TRBJ2-1, with 14 bases identical to TRBD2. Germline V CDR1 and CDR2: SGDLS, YYNGEE. After removal of 3 bases from V and 8 bases from J, the junction contained 4 bases not matched to a gene. The CDR3 totals 15 residues. CDR3 coding DNA: TGTGCCAGCAGCGCAGGGACTAGCGGGAGTTATGAGCAGTTCTTC. It encodes CASSAGTSGSYEQFF. Combining the CDR3 with reference TRBV9 and TRBJ2-1 gives the whole variable domain DSGVTQTPKHLITATGQRVTLRCSPRSGDLSVYWYQQSLDQGLQFLIQYYNGEERAKGNILERFSAQQFPDLHSELNLSSLELGDSALYFCASSAGTSGSYEQFFGPGTRLTVL.

This clone showed up just a few times. This chain uses TRBV5-1 with TRBJ2-1, with 11 bases fitting TRBD2. In germline, CDR1 is SGHRS, CDR2 YFSETQ. V shed 5 bases and J 4 bases; nucleotides not matched to a gene: 8. The CDR3 extends over 16 amino acids. The CDR3 DNA reads as TGCGCCAGCAGACGGGGGCGACTAGCGGGGTACAATGAGCAGTTCTTC. Its protein is CASRRGRLAGYNEQFF.

This clone was seen a single time. V gene TRBV19 combines with J gene TRBJ1-2, with D tentatively TRBD1 (6 bases). Trimming left V 5 bases short and J 6 bases short, with 19 bases between. Per germline, CDR1 LNHDA and CDR2 SQIVND (reference sequence). This CDR3 spans 15 amino acids. CDR3 sequence reads: CASSPRTDYGHGYTF. The CDR3 coding sequence is TGTGCCAGTAGTCCACGGACAGACTATGGGCATGGCTACACCTTC.

The rearrangement uses TRBV5-6 and TRBJ1-1, with D possibly TRBD1 on 6 matching bases. Germline-derived CDR1 and CDR2 are SGHDT and YYEEEE. The V end was cut by 3 bases, the J end by 0 bases, with 9 bases between. The CDR3 consists of 14 residues. The CDR3 nucleotides read TGTGCCAGCAGCTGGAGGACAGTGAACACTGAAGCTTTCTTT. This codes for CASSWRTVNTEAFF.

The chain recombines TRBV7-9 with TRBJ2-1, with 10 bases that match TRBD2. The CDR3 loop spans 17 amino acids. The germline CDR1 and CDR2 sequences are SEHNR and FQNEAQ (reference sequence). V was clipped by 2 bases and J by 4 bases; unmatched bases: 8. This CDR3 reads CASSLIAGGWGYNEQFF. In nucleotides, the CDR3 is TGTGCCAGCAGCTTAATAGCGGGAGGATGGGGTTACAATGAGCAGTTCTTC.

This rearrangement joins TRBV24-1 to TRBJ2-1; a possible D gene is TRBD1 (6 bases). The CDR3 sequence is 15 residues long. V lost 7 bases and J 5 bases, leaving 17 bases between the germline ends. Germline lookup yields CDR1 KGHDR and CDR2 SFDVKD. The CDR3 protein is CATSFDQGLDNEQFF. In DNA, the CDR3 is TGTGCCACCAGCTTCGATCAGGGGCTCGACAATGAGCAGTTCTTC.

This chain joins TRBV6-6 and TRBJ1-1; 7 nucleotides agree with TRBD1. This CDR3 contains 14 residues. Per the germline V gene, CDR1 is MNHNY and CDR2 is SVGAGI (reference sequence). Trimming at V came to 5 bases and at J to 1 base, leaving 4 bases not matched to a gene. The CDR3 region has the DNA TGTGCCAGCAGTCACAGGGGAGAGAACACTGAAGCTTTCTTT. This encodes CASSHRGENTEAFF.

The rearrangement links TRBV18 to TRBJ2-3; possibly TRBD1 for D (6 bases). Between the trimmed V and J ends, which lost 3 bases and 1 base, there was a span of 11 bases. Germline V gene lookup returns CDR1 KGHSH and CDR2 LQKENI. CDR3 length: 15 amino acids. The CDR3 here is CASSPVYRGTDTQYF. CDR3 nucleotide sequence: TGTGCCAGCTCACCGGTATACAGGGGCACAGATACGCAGTATTTT. The complete variable domain, with remaining parts taken from reference TRBV18 and TRBJ2-3, reads NAGVMQNPRHLVRRRGQEARLRCSPMKGHSHVYWYRQLPEEGLKFMVYLQKENIIDESGMPKERFSAEFPKEGPSILRIQQVVRGDSAAYFCASSPVYRGTDTQYFGPGTRLTVL.

V gene TRBV7-8 combines with J gene TRBJ2-7; a weak D match, TRBD1 (6 bases). Trimming took 5 bases from V and 1 from J, leaving 12 bases between them. CDR1 is SGHVS, CDR2 FQNEAQ, per germline. The CDR3 has 14 amino acids. The DNA of the CDR3 is TGTGCCAGCAGCCTCCGGACAGAGTCCTACGAGCAGTACTTC. This codes for CASSLRTESYEQYF.

The chain employs TRBV7-8 and TRBJ2-6; possibly TRBD1 for D (5 bases). The germline gives CDR1 SGHVS, CDR2 FQNEAQ. This CDR3 region has 20 residues. Trimming stripped 1 base from V and 0 bases from J, with 19 bases between. In DNA form, the CDR3 reads TGTGCCAGCAGCTTAGTGTGGGGCCGGGTCTCCCGCTCTGGGGCCAACGTCCTGACTTTC. The encoded protein is CASSLVWGRVSRSGANVLTF.

The chain combines TRBV6-5 with TRBJ2-5, with 13 bases identical to TRBD2. This CDR3 contains 15 residues. V lost 6 bases to trimming and J lost 0 bases; unmatched junction nucleotides: 1. Germline V gives CDR1 MNHEY, CDR2 SVGAGI. The CDR3 sequence is CASRGLAGHQETQYF. The CDR3, as DNA: TGTGCCAGCAGGGGACTAGCGGGGCACCAAGAGACCCAGTACTTC.

This clone showed up just once. The chain carries TRBV6-6 and TRBJ1-5; D gene ambiguous. CDR1 is MNHNY and CDR2 is SVGAGI in the germline V gene (reference sequence). The CDR3 has 12 amino acids. V was pared by 10 bases and J by 2 bases, with 9 bases between. The CDR3 protein is CATAPGNQPQHF. CDR3 nucleotide sequence: TGTGCCACCGCCCCGGGCAATCAGCCCCAGCATTTT.

CDR3: CASSYSGGTGKDGYTF. DNA of the CDR3: TGTGCCAGCAGTTACTCTGGGGGGACAGGGAAGGATGGCTACACCTTC. The chain employs TRBV6-5 and TRBJ1-2, with 9 bases lining up with TRBD1. Per the germline V gene, CDR1 is MNHEY and CDR2 is SVGAGI. CDR3 length: 16 amino acids. The V and J ends lost 0 bases and 6 bases, in that order; junction bases with no gene match: 8.

The rearrangement joins TRBV9 to TRBJ2-2; 7 nucleotides agree with TRBD1. V lost 0 bases to trimming and J lost 6 bases; unmatched junction nucleotides: 2. Germline V CDR1 and CDR2: SGDLS, YYNGEE. The CDR3 covers 14 residues. CDR3 region: CASSVEGTAGELFF. In nucleotides, the CDR3 is TGTGCCAGCAGCGTAGAGGGGACAGCCGGGGAGCTGTTTTTT.

The chain recombines TRBV4-3 with TRBJ2-1; 8 bases are a match to TRBD2. Germline CDR1 LGHNA, CDR2 YSLEER. The CDR3 totals 15 residues. V trimming: 4 bases; J trimming: 6 bases; junction bases outside the gene matches: 8. CDR3 DNA sequence: TGCGCCAGCAGCCCTTCCGGGACTAGGCTCAATGAGCAGTTCTTC. It specifies CASSPSGTRLNEQFF.

V usage is TRBV5-1 and J usage is TRBJ2-1, with TRBD2 identical over 8 bases. The germline CDR1 and CDR2 sequences are SGHRS and YFSETQ. The V gene end was trimmed by 4 bases and the J gene end by 5 bases; junction bases not matched to a gene: 8. This CDR3 region has 15 residues. CDR3 protein: CASSTWGLDNNEQFF. CDR3 DNA sequence: TGCGCCAGCAGCACTTGGGGACTAGATAACAATGAGCAGTTCTTC.

The chain carries TRBV3-1 (or the pseudogene TRBV3-2) and TRBJ2-3; tentatively, D is TRBD2 (7 bases). The CDR3 contains 16 residues. CDR1 and CDR2 (germline): LGHDT, YNNKEL (reference sequence). Trimming took off 4 bases at V and 3 bases at J, with 17 bases between the two ends. The CDR3 loop reads CASSLGGRGSTDTQYF. The CDR3 bases are TGTGCCAGCAGCCTCGGAGGGAGGGGGAGTACAGATACGCAGTATTTT.

The chain recombines TRBV9 with TRBJ2-1, with a possible D match to TRBD2 (5 bases). Germline V gene lookup returns CDR1 SGDLS and CDR2 YYNGEE. The CDR3 runs 15 residues. V lost 3 bases, J lost 4 bases, and 14 bases lay in between. CDR3 region: CASSESAAYYNEQFF. The CDR3 DNA reads as TGTGCCAGCAGCGAGTCAGCGGCGTATTACAATGAGCAGTTCTTC.

V gene TRBV10-3 combines with J gene TRBJ1-1; possibly TRBD1 for D (6 bases). Germline V gene sequence: CDR1 ENHRY, CDR2 SYGVKD. The CDR3 is made up of 15 amino acids. V was cut by 3 bases and J by 1 base, with 12 bases left in between. The CDR3 bases are TGTGCCATCAGTGATGGGGGCAGGGCGAACACTGAAGCTTTCTTT. It is translated as CAISDGGRANTEAFF.

V is TRBV3-1 (or the pseudogene TRBV3-2) and J is TRBJ1-6; D not resolved. V gave up 4 bases and J gave up 3 bases, with 10 bases separating them. Germline CDR1 LGHDT, CDR2 YNNKEL (reference sequence). This CDR3 is 15 amino acids long. CDR3 sequence reads: CASSPPGSYNSPLHF. DNA for the CDR3: TGTGCCAGCAGCCCCCCGGGAAGCTATAATTCACCCCTCCACTTT.

The chain couples TRBV6-2 or TRBV6-3 to TRBJ2-1; D is perhaps TRBD1 (7 bases). The CDR3 consists of 14 residues. Trimming took off 4 bases at V and 4 bases at J, with 11 bases between the two ends. Per germline, CDR1 MNHEY and CDR2 SVGEGT. The CDR3 sequence is CASSSGGNYNEQFF. The CDR3 region has the DNA TGTGCCAGCAGTTCAGGGGGGAATTACAATGAGCAGTTCTTC.

The gene calls are TRBV11-2 and TRBJ2-3; D ambiguous. Deletions cut 4 bases from V and 5 bases from J, with 16 bases between. Germline CDR1 and CDR2: SGHAT and FQNNGV. This CDR3 has 15 residues. The CDR3 nucleotides are TGTGCCAGCAGCTCCCGAACGCCGGGTCAAGATACGCAGTATTTT. It translates to CASSSRTPGQDTQYF.

The J gene is TRBJ2-1, the V gene TRBV18; D is possibly TRBD2 (5 bases). V gave up 1 base and J gave up 6 bases, with 13 bases separating them. CDR3 size: 15 residues. CDR1 is KGHSH and CDR2 is LQKENI in the germline V gene. CDR3 sequence: CASSPLGEAGNEQFF. CDR3 bases: TGTGCCAGCTCACCACTAGGTGAGGCGGGCAATGAGCAGTTCTTC.

The chain combines TRBV2 with TRBJ2-1; the D gene is possibly TRBD1 (5 bases). This CDR3 is built from 14 residues. Germline V gene data show CDR1 as SNHLY and CDR2 as FYNNEI. Deletions cut 5 bases from V and 0 bases from J, with 8 bases between. CDR3 sequence reads: CASSTDSSYNEQFF. The CDR3 bases are TGTGCCAGCAGTACAGACAGCTCCTACAATGAGCAGTTCTTC. The full variable domain, in which reference TRBV2 and TRBJ2-1 provide the parts outside the CDR3, is EPEVTQTPSHQVTQMGQEVILRCVPISNHLYFYWYRQILGQKVEFLVSFYNNEISEKSEIFDDQFSVERPDGSNFTLKIRSTKLEDSAMYFCASSTDSSYNEQFFGPGTRLTVL.

This chain uses TRBV18 with TRBJ2-2; 7 positions match TRBD1. This CDR3 has 13 amino acids. Germline V lookup: CDR1 KGHSH, CDR2 LQKENI. The V gene end was trimmed by 6 bases and the J gene end by 6 bases; junction bases not matched to a gene: 4. CDR3 nucleotide sequence: TGTGCCAGCTCGTCACAGGGGCCCGGGGAGCTGTTTTTT. Protein product: CASSSQGPGELFF.

This sequence joins TRBV11-2 and TRBJ2-5; 8 bases fit TRBD1. The CDR3 length is 17 residues. The V and J ends lost 4 bases and 1 base, in that order; junction bases with no gene match: 11. The germline V gene has CDR1 SGHAT and CDR2 FQNNGV. This CDR3 reads CASSSLGQGFPQETQYF. DNA for the CDR3: TGTGCCAGCAGCTCCCTCGGACAGGGCTTTCCCCAAGAGACCCAGTACTTC.

This sequence joins TRBV5-1 and TRBJ2-3; 7 bases match TRBD2. This CDR3 has 16 residues. Looked up from germline, CDR1 is SGHRS and CDR2 is YFSETQ. V lost 1 base and J lost 6; bases outside the gene matches: 11. The CDR3 DNA is TGCGCCAGCAGCTTGTTGGGCGGGGGAGGCCCGGATACGCAGTATTTT. As protein: CASSLLGGGGPDTQYF. Combining the CDR3 with reference TRBV5-1 and TRBJ2-3 gives the whole variable domain KAGVTQTPRYLIKTRGQQVTLSCSPISGHRSVSWYQQTPGQGLQFLFEYFSETQRNKGNFPGRFSGRQFSNSRSEMNVSTLELGDSALYLCASSLLGGGGPDTQYFGPGTRLTVL.

This chain links TRBV13 with TRBJ2-1, with 11 bases matching TRBD2. There are 17 residues in the CDR3. Trimming removed 5 bases from V and 9 bases from J; junction bases left unmatched: 15. Germline lookup yields CDR1 PRHDT and CDR2 FYEKMQ (reference sequence). The CDR3 loop is CASSPPSGSGRASEQFF. As DNA, the CDR3 is TGTGCCAGCAGCCCTCCCTCGGGTAGCGGGAGGGCCAGTGAGCAGTTCTTC.

The chain links TRBV21-1 to TRBJ2-5; TRBD2 was called by the table and not checked on the DNA. TRBV21-1 is shown as a pseudogene. The length of the CDR3 is 10 residues. CDR3 loop: CASLEETQYF. CDR3 bases: TGTGCCAGCCTCGAAGAGACCCAGTACTTC.